This paragraph reports one T cell receptor (beta chain). The record originates from a study of blood T cell repertoires in COVID-19. The wider study: Collection of acute and convalescent COVID-19 samples took place in the United States, Italy and Spain.

Original methodology: Quantification of nucleated cells was approximated via reference gene primer amplification. This table comes from immunoSEQ multiplex PCR, and its TCRdb copy is limited to in-frame clones, with some not included. Clone size and the V and J calls come from that table; the DNA yielded D and trimming. The sample shows 200,000 to 300,000 clones, around 88% of them seen only once. The clonotype was recovered from an elderly man with acute or convalescent COVID-19. Sequencing was done on a sample of peripheral blood.

In DNA, the CDR3 is TGTGCCACCAGTGATGGCACTTTATCCCTTGGAGGAGAGACCCAGTACTTC. This gives the protein CATSDGTLSLGGETQYF. The chain recombines TRBV24-1 with TRBJ2-5, with D possibly being TRBD2 (5 bases). From germline, CDR1 is KGHDR and CDR2 SFDVKD. Trimming left V 3 bases short and J 4 bases short, with 20 bases between. This CDR3 has 17 amino acids.